Listed here are 11 T cell receptor beta chains from one sample, sequenced in a study of blood T cell repertoires in COVID-19. Using immunoSEQ multiplex PCR, the repertoire was profiled, and TCRdb retains in-frame clones only, with some absent. The data hold some 300,000 clones, with approximately 89% observed a single time. Sample: peripheral blood. The receptors stem from a woman aged 25-40 years who had recovered from COVID-19.

This clone was observed a single time. V and J are TRBV19 and TRBJ1-2, with 10 bases lining up with TRBD1. V was clipped by 7 bases and J by 6 bases; unmatched bases: 11. Germline V gives CDR1 LNHDA, CDR2 SQIVND (reference sequence). CDR3 length equals 15 residues. The DNA of the CDR3 is TGTGCCAGTACCCTGCTCCGGGACAGGGGCGATGGCTACACCTTC. It codes for CASTLLRDRGDGYTF.

This chain uses TRBV11-1 with TRBJ2-7; 7 positions agree with TRBD1. J lost 2 bases, V lost 5 bases, and 9 bases had no gene match. The CDR3 consists of 15 residues. Germline V gene data show CDR1 as SGHAT and CDR2 as FQDESV (reference sequence). CDR3 sequence: CASSLRGTAAYEQYF. The DNA of the CDR3 is TGTGCCAGCAGCCTCAGAGGGACAGCAGCCTACGAGCAGTACTTC.

This clone was seen just once. The chain is built from TRBV7-3 and TRBJ2-3; D might be TRBD2 (7 bases). Trimming stripped 5 bases from V and 5 bases from J, with 20 bases between. Germline V gene lookup returns CDR1 SGHTA and CDR2 FQGTGA. This CDR3 region has 16 residues. The CDR3 loop reads CASSELPGGLVDTQYF. CDR3 nucleotide sequence: TGTGCCAGCAGCGAGCTTCCGGGGGGCCTTGTAGATACGCAGTATTTT.

J is TRBJ2-7 and V is TRBV28; D is perhaps TRBD2 (5 bases). The V gene lost 7 bases and the J gene lost 5 bases, with 18 bases spanning the gap. Germline V lookup: CDR1 MDHEN, CDR2 SYDVKM. The CDR3 totals 14 residues. CDR3 residues: CASTSSGSNHEQYF. Here the CDR3 DNA reads TGTGCCAGCACCTCGTCGGGGAGTAACCACGAGCAGTACTTC. The full variable domain, in which reference TRBV28 and TRBJ2-7 provide the parts outside the CDR3, is DVKVTQSSRYLVKRTGEKVFLECVQDMDHENMFWYRQDPGLGLRLIYFSYDVKMKEKGDIPEGYSVSREKKERFSLILESASTNQTSMYLCASTSSGSNHEQYFGPGTRLTVT.

This clone was picked up a small number of times. V is TRBV4-1 and J is TRBJ1-6; 8 nucleotides align to TRBD1. Unmatched junction bases numbered 12, after V lost 2 bases and J lost 3 bases. The germline V gene has CDR1 MGHRA and CDR2 YSYEKL. The CDR3 extends over 19 amino acids. The CDR3, as DNA: TGCGCCAGCAGCCAACCCTTGAGGTCAGGGGGCATCTATAATTCACCCCTCCACTTT. This encodes CASSQPLRSGGIYNSPLHF.

There are a few counts of this clone. The V gene is TRBV5-1, the J gene TRBJ2-7; TRBD1 matches at 9 bases. CDR1 is SGHRS and CDR2 is YFSETQ in the germline V gene. The CDR3 extends over 13 amino acids. The ends lost 6 bases at V and 2 bases at J; junction bases unmatched: 3. This chain's CDR3 is CASKRDRAYEQYF. DNA of the CDR3: TGCGCCAGCAAAAGGGACAGGGCCTACGAGCAGTACTTC.

The chain links TRBV4-1 to TRBJ2-2; D is undetermined. V was cut by 1 base and J by 3 bases, with 9 bases left in between. Per the germline V gene, CDR1 is MGHRA and CDR2 is YSYEKL. This CDR3 has 15 residues. The CDR3 DNA is TGCGCCAGCAGCCAAGGAGGCTCGTACACCGGGGAGCTGTTTTTT. It translates to CASSQGGSYTGELFF.

This sequence joins TRBV27 and TRBJ1-5; 11 bases are shared with TRBD1. J was trimmed by 7 bases and V by 3 bases; bases with no gene match: 5. The CDR3 consists of 15 residues. Germline CDR1 MNHEY, CDR2 SMNVEV (reference sequence). Here the CDR3 reads CASSLIGTGGQPQHF. As DNA, the CDR3 is TGTGCCAGCAGTTTGATCGGGACAGGGGGACAGCCCCAGCATTTT.

As to this clone: The same CDR3 is also encoded by other DNA sequences in this sample. The genes are TRBV18 and TRBJ2-7, with D unresolved. The germline gives CDR1 KGHSH, CDR2 LQKENI. The germline V and J ends were trimmed by 2 bases and 1 base, with 3 bases remaining between them. The CDR3 spans 12 residues. The chain's CDR3 is CASSPESYEQYF. The DNA for the CDR3 is TGTGCCAGCTCACCAGAGTCCTACGAGCAGTACTTC.

V is TRBV15 and J is TRBJ2-3; 10 nucleotides line up with TRBD1. V was pared by 1 base and J by 4 bases, with 5 bases of the junction left unmatched. Germline-derived CDR1 and CDR2 are LNHNV and YYDKDF (reference sequence). This CDR3 has 16 residues. The CDR3 DNA reads TGTGCCACCAGCAGAGGACGGGACAGGGGCCCAGATACGCAGTATTTT. It codes for CATSRGRDRGPDTQYF.

The chain recombines TRBV4-2 with TRBJ2-1; 9 nucleotides align to TRBD1. Germline loops: CDR1 LGHNA, CDR2 YNFKEQ. The V segment lost 1 base and the J segment 10 bases; nucleotides outside the gene matches: 8. The CDR3 length is 15 residues. The CDR3 bases are TGTGCCAGCAGCCAAGGGGACAGGGAATTGGACGAGCAGTTCTTC. It specifies CASSQGDRELDEQFF.